The text below deals with one TCR beta chain. These data belong to a study of blood T cell repertoires in COVID-19. Methods used by the authors: Counts of nucleated cells, estimated from reference gene primer amplification, were obtained. Some clones are missing from TCRdb's copy, which holds only in-frame ones; the method was immunoSEQ multiplex PCR. V and J calls and clone size are those listed in that table; D and trimming were worked out from the DNA. This sample has roughly 140,000 clones, with roughly 84% found just once. What was sequenced was peripheral blood. This TCR came from a human donor in a cohort sampled during active COVID-19.

In nucleotides, the CDR3 is TGTGCCAGCAGTTTTGGATTCGGGAGTAGCAATCAGCCCCAGCATTTT. Translation gives CASSFGFGSSNQPQHF. The chain combines TRBV28 with TRBJ1-5; D gene unclear. The CDR3 loop spans 16 amino acids. Germline V gene lookup returns CDR1 MDHEN and CDR2 SYDVKM. Trimming pared 3 bases from V and 0 bases from J, leaving 12 bases between.